This T cell receptor (beta chain) was observed in a study of blood T cells in healthy people across ages. The CDR3 consists of 16 residues. The germline gives CDR1 SGHDN, CDR2 FVKESK. V lost 3 bases, J lost 2 bases, and 7 bases stayed unmatched. A second PCR, run for about 6 to 11 cycles, used a sample-barcoded 5' primer plus a J-beta primer mix. Each TCR beta cDNA got a 12-nucleotide random molecular identifier. TCRdb reanalysed the 5' RACE reads using MiXCR and keeps one entry per CDR3 protein. The sample carries over 700,000 distinct CDR3 sequences, 53% recorded once. The table lists this clonotype with a few counts. Total RNA extracted from each sample amounted to at least 6 micrograms.

Material for sequencing was blood. The chain is built from TRBV14 and TRBJ2-7, with 10 bases matching TRBD1. The receptor was derived from a man at least 80 years old in good health. CDR3 sequence (DNA): TGTGCCAGCAGCCAGGGACAGGGGTCCTTAGCCTACGAGCAGTACTTC. This gives the protein CASSQGQGSLAYEQYF. The full variable domain, in which reference TRBV14 and TRBJ2-7 provide the parts outside the CDR3, is EAGVTQFPSHSVIEKGQTVTLRCDPISGHDNLYWYRRVMGKEIKFLLHFVKESKQDESGMPNNRFLAERTGGTYSTLKVQPAELEDSGVYFCASSQGQGSLAYEQYFGPGTRLTVT.